Shown below are 14 T cell receptor beta chains from a single sample sequenced in a study of response to subunit inactivated influenza vaccine (dated 2018 in TCRdb). To prepare the library, RT-PCR was applied. Reads for this sample came from an Illumina HiSeq 2500. In-frame beta chains were kept once TCRdb had trimmed the public reads at Q25 with fastp and called clones with MiXCR. Rows are combined by CDR3 protein, so each entry shows the most common genes and DNA. The sample profile shows roughly 570,000 distinct CDR3 sequences; 14% of them were found once. Of the sample, 11% falls within the top ten clones. This material consisted of PBMCs from blood, taken about 12 days after vaccination. The origin of the receptors is a man aged 45-65 years who received an inactivated influenza vaccine. Donor details come from another sample of the same person, matched by shared clones.

This rearrangement joins TRBV24-1 to TRBJ1-2; D not resolved. This CDR3 spans 14 amino acids. The germline CDR1 and CDR2 sequences are KGHDR and SFDVKD. Trimming shortened V by 3 bases and J by 4 bases, and 11 bases separated the two germline ends. DNA for the CDR3: TGTGCCACCAGTGATACGGGAAGCTTCTATGGCTACACCTTC. Translating gives CATSDTGSFYGYTF.

The chain couples TRBV7-6 to TRBJ1-5; possibly TRBD1 for D (5 bases). Germline CDR1 and CDR2: SGHVS and FNYEAQ. The V gene lost 5 bases and the J gene lost 1 base, with 12 bases spanning the gap. CDR3 length equals 15 residues. In DNA form, the CDR3 reads TGTGCCAGCAGCCCTTGGGGGGGAAGCAATCAGCCCCAGCATTTT. Protein product: CASSPWGGSNQPQHF.

This clonotype was counted a few times. The chain recombines TRBV6-5 with TRBJ1-2; D unresolved. Germline V lookup: CDR1 MNHEY, CDR2 SVGAGI. Trimming shortened V by 2 bases and J by 7 bases, and 11 bases separated the two germline ends. The CDR3 runs to 13 residues. The CDR3 coding sequence is TGTGCCAGCAGTTACGGCATCGGAGGTGGCTACACCTTC. It codes for CASSYGIGGGYTF.

The chain uses TRBV15 and TRBJ2-7; D tentatively reads TRBD1 or TRBD2 (5 bases each). The CDR3 has 15 residues. Germline V gene data show CDR1 as LNHNV and CDR2 as YYDKDF (reference sequence). Trimming pared 0 bases from V and 9 bases from J, leaving 18 bases between. CDR3 region: CATSRDLGLAWGQYF. CDR3 nucleotides: TGTGCCACCAGCAGAGATCTGGGGCTAGCTTGGGGGCAGTACTTC.

This clonotype was observed a handful of times. The V call is TRBV11-2, the J call TRBJ2-3; 10 nucleotides agree with TRBD2. Germline CDR1 reads SGHAT; CDR2 reads FQNNGV. This CDR3 spans 17 amino acids. V lost 4 bases and J lost 0; bases outside the gene matches: 7. The CDR3 spells CASSWASGGPSTDTQYF. The CDR3 nucleotides read TGTGCCAGCAGCTGGGCTAGCGGGGGCCCTAGCACAGATACGCAGTATTTT.

This clonotype was seen a handful of times. This chain's CDR3 is CASSLWTSGGNTGELFF. CDR3 nucleotide sequence: TGCGCCAGCAGCTTATGGACTAGCGGGGGTAACACCGGGGAGCTGTTTTTT. This chain connects TRBV5-1 to TRBJ2-2; 13 bases are shared with TRBD2. J lost 2 bases, V lost 2 bases, and 3 bases had no gene match. There are 17 residues in the CDR3. CDR1 SGHRS and CDR2 YFSETQ come from the germline V gene.

The chain employs TRBV12-3 or TRBV12-4 and TRBJ2-2; 10 bases align to TRBD2. J gave up 1 base and V 5 bases, and 1 base lay outside the gene matches. There are 15 residues in the CDR3. The CDR3 bases are TGTGCCAGCAGTAGCGGGGGGGGGAACACCGGGGAGCTGTTTTTT. Protein sequence: CASSSGGGNTGELFF.

This clonotype came up a few times. The chain recombines TRBV28 with TRBJ2-4, with TRBD1 identical over 7 bases. This CDR3 region has 15 residues. Trimming at V came to 5 bases and at J to 1 base, leaving 5 bases not matched to a gene. Germline CDR1 MDHEN, CDR2 SYDVKM. The CDR3: CASSTTGYAKNIQYF. CDR3 bases: TGTGCCAGCAGTACGACAGGGTATGCCAAAAACATTCAGTACTTC.

The chain employs TRBV7-2 and TRBJ2-7; the D is unclear. Germline V lookup: CDR1 SGHTA, CDR2 FQGNSA. The V end was cut by 1 base, the J end by 6 bases, with 13 bases between. The CDR3 is 14 residues long. In DNA form, the CDR3 reads TGTGCCAGCAGCTTAGGTGTAGGTCTAATCGAGCAGTACTTC. Amino acid sequence: CASSLGVGLIEQYF. The variable domain in full, completed from reference TRBV7-2 and TRBJ2-7, reads GAGVSQSPSNKVTEKGKDVELRCDPISGHTALYWYRQSLGQGLEFLIYFQGNSAPDKSGLPSDRFSAERTGGSVSTLTIQRTQQEDSAVYLCASSLGVGLIEQYFGPGTRLTVT.

The chain recombines TRBV7-6 with TRBJ2-1; 8 bases line up with TRBD2. The junction had 13 bases not matched to a gene; V was cut back by 5 bases and J by 7 bases. Looked up from germline, CDR1 is SGHVS and CDR2 is FNYEAQ. This CDR3 has 16 amino acids. In DNA, the CDR3 is TGTGCCAGCAGCCACACCATTGCGGGGGGTAGTAATGAGCAGTTCTTC. Protein: CASSHTIAGGSNEQFF.

This chain uses TRBV4-2 with TRBJ2-2; D not certain. Germline V gene sequence: CDR1 LGHNA, CDR2 YNFKEQ. The V gene lost 0 bases and the J gene lost 0 bases, with 11 bases spanning the gap. The CDR3 is made up of 17 amino acids. The DNA of the CDR3 is TGTGCCAGCAGCCAAGATGGGGTGAAAGCGAACACCGGGGAGCTGTTTTTT. It yields the protein CASSQDGVKANTGELFF.

This clonotype was found a few times. This chain links TRBV27 with TRBJ2-7; 9 bases agree with TRBD2. The V gene's germline CDR1 is MNHEY and CDR2 SMNVEV (reference sequence). The CDR3 is made up of 16 amino acids. The J segment lost 6 bases and the V segment lost 5 bases, leaving 14 bases of the junction unmatched. The CDR3 reads CASSASPGLAGSEQYF. In DNA, the CDR3 is TGTGCCAGCAGTGCGAGTCCGGGACTAGCTGGGTCCGAGCAGTACTTC.

This clonotype was observed many times. The chain joins TRBV4-2 to TRBJ2-2; D is ambiguous. This CDR3 is built from 14 residues. Looked up from germline, CDR1 is LGHNA and CDR2 is YNFKEQ. V was pared by 0 bases and J by 3 bases, with 5 bases between. This CDR3 reads CASSQDGDTGELFF. DNA of the CDR3: TGTGCCAGCAGCCAAGATGGGGACACCGGGGAGCTGTTTTTT.

This clonotype occurred a few times. The chain links TRBV20-1 to TRBJ2-3; no reliable D call. The germline gives CDR1 DFQATT, CDR2 SNEGSKA (reference sequence). CDR3 length: 14 residues. Trimming cost V 6 bases and J 3 bases, with 16 bases left between them. CDR3 in DNA: TGCAGTGCCATCCCCTACGGTGGGACAGATACGCAGTATTTT. Amino acids: CSAIPYGGTDTQYF.